Given below is one T cell receptor (beta chain) in context. The V gene's germline CDR1 is SEHNR and CDR2 FQNEAQ (reference sequence). V lost 5 bases, J lost 10 bases, and 17 bases lay in between. The CDR3 spans 13 residues. This specimen belongs to a study of blood T cell repertoires in COVID-19. TCRdb's table, derived via immunoSEQ multiplex PCR, lists solely in-frame clones and lacks some. In the table there are a few hundred thousand clones, roughly nine tenths of which are singletons. The source of this sequence is a man aged 60 to 75 who had recovered from COVID-19. The chain carries TRBV7-9 and TRBJ1-2; no reliable D call. Sequenced material: peripheral blood. This CDR3 is CASSHLAQVFYTF. The CDR3 DNA follows: TGTGCCAGCAGCCATCTGGCGCAGGTTTTCTACACCTTC.